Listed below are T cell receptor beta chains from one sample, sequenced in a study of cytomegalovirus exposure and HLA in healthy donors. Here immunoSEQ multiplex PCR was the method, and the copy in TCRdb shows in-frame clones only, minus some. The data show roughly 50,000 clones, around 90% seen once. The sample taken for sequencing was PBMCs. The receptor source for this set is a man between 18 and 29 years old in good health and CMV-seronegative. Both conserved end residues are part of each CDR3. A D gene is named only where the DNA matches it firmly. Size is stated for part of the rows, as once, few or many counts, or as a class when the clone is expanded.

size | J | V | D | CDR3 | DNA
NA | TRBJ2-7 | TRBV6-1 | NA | CASSPSYEQYF | TGTGCCAGCTCCCCCTCGTACGAGCAGTACTTC
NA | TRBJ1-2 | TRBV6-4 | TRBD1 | CASNRPGQSFYGYTF | TGTGCCAGCAATCGCCCGGGACAGAGTTTCTATGGCTACACCTTC
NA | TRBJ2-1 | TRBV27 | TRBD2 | CASTKGLAGGGFLAEQFF | TGTGCCAGCACCAAGGGACTAGCGGGAGGGGGATTCCTGGCTGAGCAGTTCTTC
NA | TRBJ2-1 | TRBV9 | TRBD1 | CASSGRGQGYNEQFF | TGTGCCAGCAGCGGCAGAGGACAGGGGTACAATGAGCAGTTCTTC
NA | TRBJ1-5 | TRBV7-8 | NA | CASSLGTGRTNQPQHF | TGTGCCAGCAGCTTAGGTACAGGGCGAACAAATCAGCCCCAGCATTTT
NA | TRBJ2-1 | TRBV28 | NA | CASSRLTANNEQFF | TGTGCCAGCAGTCGCCTGACAGCGAACAATGAGCAGTTCTTC
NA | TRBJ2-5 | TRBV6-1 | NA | CASSDMRWVSQYF | TGTGCCAGCAGCGACATGAGATGGGTGTCCCAGTACTTC
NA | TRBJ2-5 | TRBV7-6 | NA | CASSLGTVQETQYF | TGTGCCAGCAGCTTAGGGACAGTCCAAGAGACCCAGTACTTC
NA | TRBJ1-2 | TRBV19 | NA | CASSSTTTGDYGYTF | TGTGCCAGTAGTTCGACAACGACGGGAGACTATGGCTACACCTTC
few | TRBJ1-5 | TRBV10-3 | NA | CAISGQENQPQHF | TGTGCCATCAGTGGACAGGAAAATCAGCCCCAGCATTTT
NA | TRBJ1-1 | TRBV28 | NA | CASSSLTDRAEAFF | TGTGCCAGCAGTTCCCTAACGGACAGAGCTGAAGCTTTCTTT
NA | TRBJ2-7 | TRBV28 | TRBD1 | CASRGTGVGEQYF | TGTGCCAGCAGGGGGACAGGGGTGGGGGAGCAGTACTTC
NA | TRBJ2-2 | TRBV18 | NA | CASSPSASHTGELFF | TGTGCCAGCTCACCTTCGGCTAGTCACACCGGGGAGCTGTTTTTT
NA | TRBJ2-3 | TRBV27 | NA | CASSLREADTQYF | TGTGCCAGCAGTTTACGGGAAGCAGATACGCAGTATTTT
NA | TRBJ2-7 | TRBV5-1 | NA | CASRYDSIYEQYF | TGCGCCAGCAGATACGACAGCATCTACGAGCAGTACTTC
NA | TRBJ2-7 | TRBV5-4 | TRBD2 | CASSLTSGWADGEQYF | TGTGCCAGCAGCTTGACTAGCGGGTGGGCCGATGGCGAGCAGTACTTC
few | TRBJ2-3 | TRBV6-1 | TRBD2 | CASSETAGWEYF | TGTGCCAGCAGTGAAACAGCGGGGTGGGAGTATTTT
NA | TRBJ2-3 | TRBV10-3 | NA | CAISYLTSTDTQYF | TGTGCCATCAGCTACCTGACTAGCACAGATACGCAGTATTTT
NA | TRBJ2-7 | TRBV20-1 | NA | CSARPVYEQYF | TGCAGTGCTAGACCCGTTTACGAGCAGTACTTC
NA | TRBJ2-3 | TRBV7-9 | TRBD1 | CASSFWTGEDTQYF | TGTGCCAGCAGCTTTTGGACAGGGGAGGATACGCAGTATTTT
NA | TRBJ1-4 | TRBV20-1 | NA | CSVPGGKKLFF | TGCAGCGTCCCTGGGGGGAAAAAACTGTTTTTT
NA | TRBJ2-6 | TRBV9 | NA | CASSVGRTGVSGANVLTF | TGTGCCAGCAGCGTAGGTCGGACGGGAGTTTCTGGGGCCAACGTCCTGACTTTC
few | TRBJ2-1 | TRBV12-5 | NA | CASGLVLAEQFF | TGTGCTAGTGGTTTGGTCCTGGCCGAGCAGTTCTTC
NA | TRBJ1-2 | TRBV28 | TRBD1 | CASRQTGGYGYTF | TGTGCCAGCAGACAGACAGGGGGCTATGGCTACACCTTC
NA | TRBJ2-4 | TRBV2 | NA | CASRSKNIQYF | TGTGCCAGCAGGAGCAAAAACATTCAGTACTTC
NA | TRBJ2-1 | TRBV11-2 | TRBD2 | CASSAKRESPPGEQFF | TGTGCCAGCAGCGCAAAGCGGGAGTCCCCCCCCGGTGAGCAGTTCTTC
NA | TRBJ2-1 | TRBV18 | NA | CASSHGYNEQFF | TGTGCCAGCTCTCACGGCTACAATGAGCAGTTCTTC
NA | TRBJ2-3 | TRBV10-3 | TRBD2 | CAIGTSGRSTDTQYF | TGTGCCATCGGGACTAGCGGGCGAAGCACAGATACGCAGTATTTT
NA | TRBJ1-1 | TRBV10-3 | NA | CAISLGTLNTEAFF | TGTGCCATCAGTTTAGGGACACTTAACACTGAAGCTTTCTTT
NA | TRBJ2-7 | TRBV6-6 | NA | CASSYSRGRVYEQYF | TGTGCCAGCAGTTACTCGAGGGGGAGGGTCTACGAGCAGTACTTC
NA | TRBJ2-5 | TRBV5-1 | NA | CASSPGLRTDQETQYF | TGCGCCAGCAGCCCCGGTTTGAGGACAGATCAAGAGACCCAGTACTTC
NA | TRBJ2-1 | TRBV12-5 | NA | CASGLVGGSYNEQFF | TGTGCTAGTGGTTTGGTCGGGGGATCCTACAATGAGCAGTTCTTC
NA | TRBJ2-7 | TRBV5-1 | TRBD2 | CASRPGLAGSYEQYF | TGCGCCAGCAGACCAGGACTAGCGGGATCCTACGAGCAGTACTTC
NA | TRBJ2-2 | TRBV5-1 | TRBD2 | CASSETSGSGTGELFF | TGCGCCAGCAGTGAGACTAGCGGGAGCGGGACCGGGGAGCTGTTTTTT
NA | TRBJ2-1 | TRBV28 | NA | CASSLDGTYNEQFF | TGTGCCAGCAGTTTAGACGGGACCTACAATGAGCAGTTCTTC
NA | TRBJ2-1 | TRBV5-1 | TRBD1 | CASSRTSGTGYHEQFF | TGCGCCAGCAGCCGGACCTCCGGGACAGGGTACCATGAGCAGTTCTTC
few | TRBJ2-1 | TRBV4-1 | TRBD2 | CASSLTSGVNEQFF | TGCGCCAGCAGCCTGACTAGCGGGGTCAATGAGCAGTTCTTC
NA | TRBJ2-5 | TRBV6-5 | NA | CASSLSGGPEETQYF | TGTGCCAGCAGCCTATCCGGGGGGCCAGAAGAGACCCAGTACTTC
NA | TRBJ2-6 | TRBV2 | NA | CASSAQGANVLTF | TGTGCCAGCAGTGCCCAGGGGGCCAACGTCCTGACTTTC
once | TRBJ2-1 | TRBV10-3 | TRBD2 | CAISALGIAGDNEQFF | TGTGCCATCAGTGCCCTGGGTATAGCGGGAGACAATGAGCAGTTCTTC
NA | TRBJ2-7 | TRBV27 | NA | CASSWGGGGGKTYEQYF | TGTGCCAGCAGTTGGGGTGGGGGGGGCGGAAAAACCTACGAGCAGTACTTC
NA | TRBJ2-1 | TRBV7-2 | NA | CASSLVAGFLNEQFF | TGTGCCAGCAGCTTAGTTGCGGGATTTCTGAATGAGCAGTTCTTC
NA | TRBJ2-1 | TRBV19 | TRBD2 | CASHLGSGSYNEQFF | TGTGCCAGCCACTTGGGTAGCGGGTCCTACAATGAGCAGTTCTTC
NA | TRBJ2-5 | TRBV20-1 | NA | CSARVKGDQYF | TGCAGTGCAAGGGTTAAGGGGGACCAGTACTTC
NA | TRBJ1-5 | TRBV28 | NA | CASRIPLGSGQPQHF | TGTGCCAGCAGAATACCCCTGGGCTCTGGTCAGCCCCAGCATTTT
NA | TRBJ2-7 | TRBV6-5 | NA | CASSHSGINYEQYF | TGTGCCAGCAGCCACAGCGGTATCAACTACGAGCAGTACTTC
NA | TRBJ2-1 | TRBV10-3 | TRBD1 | CAISYTDRGNEQFF | TGTGCCATCAGTTATACCGACAGGGGTAATGAGCAGTTCTTC
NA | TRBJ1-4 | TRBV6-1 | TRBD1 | CAIRRDRGEKLFF | TGTGCCATCCGACGGGACAGGGGTGAAAAACTGTTTTTT
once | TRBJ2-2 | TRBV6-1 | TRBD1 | CASSRGRVTAGELFF | TGTGCCAGCAGCAGGGGGCGCGTGACCGCCGGGGAGCTGTTTTTT
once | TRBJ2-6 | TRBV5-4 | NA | CASSFPEEVLTF | TGTGCCAGCAGCTTCCCTGAGGAGGTCCTGACTTTC
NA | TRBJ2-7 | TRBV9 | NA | CASSHADTNYYEQYF | TGTGCCAGCAGCCATGCGGACACAAACTATTACGAGCAGTACTTC